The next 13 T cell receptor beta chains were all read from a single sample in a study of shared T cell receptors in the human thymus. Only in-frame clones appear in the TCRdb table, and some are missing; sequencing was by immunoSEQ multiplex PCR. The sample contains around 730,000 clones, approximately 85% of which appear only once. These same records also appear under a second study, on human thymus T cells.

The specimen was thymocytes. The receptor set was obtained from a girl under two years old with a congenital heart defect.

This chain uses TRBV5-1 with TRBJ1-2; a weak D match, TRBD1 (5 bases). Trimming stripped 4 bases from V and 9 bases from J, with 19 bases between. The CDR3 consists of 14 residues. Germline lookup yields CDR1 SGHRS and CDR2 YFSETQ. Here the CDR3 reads CASSPLLQVRSYTF. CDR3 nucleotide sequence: TGCGCCAGCAGCCCCCTCCTACAGGTTCGGAGCTACACCTTC.

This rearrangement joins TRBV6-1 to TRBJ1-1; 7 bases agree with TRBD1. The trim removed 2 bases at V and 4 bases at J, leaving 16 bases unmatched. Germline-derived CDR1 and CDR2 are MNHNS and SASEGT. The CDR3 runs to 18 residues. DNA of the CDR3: TGTGCCAGCAGTGAATCAACATATCGACAGGGCTCCATCACTGAAGCTTTCTTT. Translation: CASSESTYRQGSITEAFF.

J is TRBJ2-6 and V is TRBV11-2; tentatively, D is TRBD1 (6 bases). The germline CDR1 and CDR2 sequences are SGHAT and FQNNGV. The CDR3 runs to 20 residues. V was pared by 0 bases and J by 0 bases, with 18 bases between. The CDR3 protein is CASSLETGPISRSGANVLTF. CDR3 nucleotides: TGTGCCAGCAGCTTAGAGACAGGCCCTATTTCCCGCTCTGGGGCCAACGTCCTGACTTTC. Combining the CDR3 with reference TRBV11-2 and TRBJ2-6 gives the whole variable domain EAGVAQSPRYKIIEKRQSVAFWCNPISGHATLYWYQQILGQGPKLLIQFQNNGVVDDSQLPKDRFSAERLKGVDSTLKIQPAKLEDSAVYLCASSLETGPISRSGANVLTFGAGSRLTVL.

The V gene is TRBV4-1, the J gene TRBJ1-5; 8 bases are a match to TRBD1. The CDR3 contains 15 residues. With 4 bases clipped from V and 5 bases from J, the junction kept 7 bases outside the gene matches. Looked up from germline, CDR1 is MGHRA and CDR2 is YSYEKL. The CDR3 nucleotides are TGCGCCAGCAGCCGCTGGACAGGGAAGGATCAGCCCCAGCATTTT. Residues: CASSRWTGKDQPQHF.

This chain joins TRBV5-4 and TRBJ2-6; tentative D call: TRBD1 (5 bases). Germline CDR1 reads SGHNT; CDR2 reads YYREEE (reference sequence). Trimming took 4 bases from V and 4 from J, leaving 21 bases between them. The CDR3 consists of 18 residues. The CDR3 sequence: CASSLPPNQGRGANVLTF. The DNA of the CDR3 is TGTGCCAGCAGCCTGCCACCTAATCAGGGCAGAGGGGCCAACGTCCTGACTTTC.

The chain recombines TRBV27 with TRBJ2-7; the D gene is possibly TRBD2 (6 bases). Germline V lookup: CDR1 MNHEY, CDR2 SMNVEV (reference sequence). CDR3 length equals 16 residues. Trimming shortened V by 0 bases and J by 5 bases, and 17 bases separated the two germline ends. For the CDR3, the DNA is TGTGCCAGCAGTTTATCGAGGACTACTGGCAGGGACGAGCAGTACTTC. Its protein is CASSLSRTTGRDEQYF.

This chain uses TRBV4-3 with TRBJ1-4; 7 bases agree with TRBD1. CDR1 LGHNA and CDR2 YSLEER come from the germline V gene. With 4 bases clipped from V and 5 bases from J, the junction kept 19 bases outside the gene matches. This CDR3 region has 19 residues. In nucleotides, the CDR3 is TGCGCCAGCAGCCTTACCGGCATCAAGGACAGGTCAATGAATGAAAAACTGTTTTTT. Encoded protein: CASSLTGIKDRSMNEKLFF.

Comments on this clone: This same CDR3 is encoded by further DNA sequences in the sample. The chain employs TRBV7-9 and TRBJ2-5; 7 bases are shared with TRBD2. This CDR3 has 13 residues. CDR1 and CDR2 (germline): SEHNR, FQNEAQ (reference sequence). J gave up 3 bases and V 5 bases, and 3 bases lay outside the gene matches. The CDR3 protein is CASSPGRKETQYF. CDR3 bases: TGTGCCAGCAGCCCCGGGAGGAAAGAGACCCAGTACTTC.

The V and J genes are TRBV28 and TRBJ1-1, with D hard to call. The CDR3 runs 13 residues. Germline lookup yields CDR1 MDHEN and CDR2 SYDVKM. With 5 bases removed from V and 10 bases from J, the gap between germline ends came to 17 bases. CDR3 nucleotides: TGTGCCAGCAGTCCCATATTTCGGGGAGGAGCTTTCTTT. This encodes CASSPIFRGGAFF.

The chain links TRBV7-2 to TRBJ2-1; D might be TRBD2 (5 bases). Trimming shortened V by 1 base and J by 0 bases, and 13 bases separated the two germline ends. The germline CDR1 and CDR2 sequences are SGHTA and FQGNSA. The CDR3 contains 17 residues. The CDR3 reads CASSLGASGRSYNEQFF. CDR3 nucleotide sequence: TGTGCCAGCAGCTTAGGGGCCAGCGGACGCTCCTACAATGAGCAGTTCTTC.

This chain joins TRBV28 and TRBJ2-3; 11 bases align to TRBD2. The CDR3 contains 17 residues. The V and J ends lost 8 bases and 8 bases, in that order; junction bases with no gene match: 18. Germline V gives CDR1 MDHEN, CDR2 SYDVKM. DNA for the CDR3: TGTGCCAGCGTCGCTAGACGAGTAGCGGGGGGGCCGGGTACGCAGTATTTT. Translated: CASVARRVAGGPGTQYF.

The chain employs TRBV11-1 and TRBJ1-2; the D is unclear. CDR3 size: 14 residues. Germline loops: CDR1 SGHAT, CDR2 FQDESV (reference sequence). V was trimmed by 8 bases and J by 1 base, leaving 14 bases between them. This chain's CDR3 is CASGERGINYGYTF. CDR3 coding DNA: TGTGCCAGCGGAGAGAGAGGAATTAACTATGGCTACACCTTC.

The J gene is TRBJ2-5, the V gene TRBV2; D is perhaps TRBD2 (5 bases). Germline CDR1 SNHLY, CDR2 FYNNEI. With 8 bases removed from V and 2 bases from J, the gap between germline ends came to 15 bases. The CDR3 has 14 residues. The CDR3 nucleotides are TGTGCCAGCGTGGGTCTGACGGGGCAAGAGACCCAGTACTTC. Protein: CASVGLTGQETQYF.